This T cell receptor beta chain was obtained from a study of T cells in Graves' hyperthyroidism and ophthalmopathy. Broader study findings: Ophthalmopathy stood apart from stable hyperthyroidism in a 13 V-J model.

The source material, RNA transcripts, was used to amplify TCR beta CDR3 regions. During a first-round RT-PCR of the TCR CDR3, the HTBI primer set was used. TCRdb used MiXCR to reprocess the multiplex PCR reads, holding one entry per CDR3 protein. The sample includes 490,000 or so distinct CDR3 sequences, roughly 21% seen only once; the top ten take over 45%. The diagnoses drew upon clinical symptoms, serum thyroxine and TRAb, thyroid ultrasound and orbital computed tomography. This clonotype came up a few times. Its antigen is unknown. V gave up 4 bases and J gave up 2 bases; unmatched junction bases: 8. The CDR3 consists of 17 residues. CDR1 SEHNR and CDR2 FQNEAQ come from the germline V gene (reference sequence).

V gene TRBV7-9 combines with J gene TRBJ2-1; TRBD2 aligns across 10 bases. Sequencing was performed on blood. This clonotype originated in a middle-aged man with Graves' ophthalmopathy. In nucleotides, the CDR3 is TGTGCCAGCAGCTCCACCCTAGCGGGAGAAGCCTACAATGAGCAGTTCTTC. Translated, it gives CASSSTLAGEAYNEQFF.